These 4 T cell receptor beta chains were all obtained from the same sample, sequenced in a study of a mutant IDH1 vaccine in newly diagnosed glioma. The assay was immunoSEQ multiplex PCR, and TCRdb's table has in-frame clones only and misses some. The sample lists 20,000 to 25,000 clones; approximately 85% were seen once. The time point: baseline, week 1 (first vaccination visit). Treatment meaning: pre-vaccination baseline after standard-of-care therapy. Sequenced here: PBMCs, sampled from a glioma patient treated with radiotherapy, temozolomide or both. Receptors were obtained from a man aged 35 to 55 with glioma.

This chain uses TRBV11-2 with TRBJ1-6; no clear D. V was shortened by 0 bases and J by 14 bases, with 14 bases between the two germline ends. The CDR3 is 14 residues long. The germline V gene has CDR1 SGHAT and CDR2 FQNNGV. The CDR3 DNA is TGTGCCAGCAGCTTAGATTTCGGGCCGCAGACCCTCCACTTT. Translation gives CASSLDFGPQTLHF.

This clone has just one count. The CDR3 is CASSLAVRVYGYTF. In DNA form, the CDR3 reads TGTGCCAGCAGCTTGGCGGTCAGGGTTTATGGCTACACCTTC. The chain couples TRBV5-6 to TRBJ1-2; D is perhaps TRBD1 (5 bases). Germline loops: CDR1 SGHDT, CDR2 YYEEEE. Trimming left V 0 bases short and J 5 bases short, with 11 bases between. CDR3 length: 14 amino acids.

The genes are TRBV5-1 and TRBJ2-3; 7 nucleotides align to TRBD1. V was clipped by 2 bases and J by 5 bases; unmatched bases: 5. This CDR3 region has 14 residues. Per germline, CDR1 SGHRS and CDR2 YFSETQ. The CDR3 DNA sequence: TGCGCCAGCAGCTTTCGACAGGGAGTAGATACGCAGTATTTT. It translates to CASSFRQGVDTQYF.

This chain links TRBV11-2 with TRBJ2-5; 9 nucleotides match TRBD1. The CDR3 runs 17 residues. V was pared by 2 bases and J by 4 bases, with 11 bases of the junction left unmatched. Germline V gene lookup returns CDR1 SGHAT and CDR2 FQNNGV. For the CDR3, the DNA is TGTGCCAGCAGCTTAAACTCCGGGACAGGGTATGGAGAGACCCAGTACTTC. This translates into CASSLNSGTGYGETQYF. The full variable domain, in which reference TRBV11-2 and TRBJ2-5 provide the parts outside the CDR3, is EAGVAQSPRYKIIEKRQSVAFWCNPISGHATLYWYQQILGQGPKLLIQFQNNGVVDDSQLPKDRFSAERLKGVDSTLKIQPAKLEDSAVYLCASSLNSGTGYGETQYFGPGTRLLVL.